What follows are 8 T cell receptor beta chains derived from one specimen sequenced in a study of blood T cell repertoires in COVID-19. TCRdb's copy holds only in-frame clones and misses some; the assay was immunoSEQ multiplex PCR. The sample records 250,000 or so clones, over 80% being singletons. The sample was peripheral blood. The receptors were gathered from a woman in her sixties with active or convalescent COVID-19.

There are a few counts of this clone. The rearrangement links TRBV4-1 to TRBJ2-2; 9 bases map to TRBD2. CDR3 length: 15 amino acids. Trimming at V came to 3 bases and at J to 6 bases, leaving 5 bases not matched to a gene. Germline CDR1 reads MGHRA; CDR2 reads YSYEKL. The CDR3 protein is CASSHVAGGAGELFF. CDR3 coding DNA: TGCGCCAGCAGCCACGTCGCGGGAGGGGCCGGGGAGCTGTTTTTT.

The gene calls are TRBV4-1 and TRBJ1-1; no definite D call. This CDR3 is built from 15 residues. The V end was cut by 3 bases, the J end by 1 base, with 12 bases between. Germline lookup yields CDR1 MGHRA and CDR2 YSYEKL. This CDR3 is CASSHTLSANTEAFF. Here the CDR3 DNA reads TGCGCCAGCAGCCATACTCTTTCCGCGAACACTGAAGCTTTCTTT.

The chain carries TRBV11-3 and TRBJ2-3; the D is unclear. Deletions cut 1 base from V and 2 bases from J, with 10 bases between. The CDR3 consists of 15 residues. Germline CDR1 and CDR2: SGHNT and YENEEA. For the CDR3, the DNA is TGTGCCAGCAGCTTAGGCACTTTTCCCACAGATACGCAGTATTTT. Protein sequence: CASSLGTFPTDTQYF.

This sequence joins TRBV3-1 (or the pseudogene TRBV3-2) and TRBJ1-1; D remains unclear. This CDR3 comprises 13 residues. CDR1 and CDR2 (germline): LGHDT, YNNKEL (reference sequence). Trimming pared 8 bases from V and 0 bases from J, leaving 10 bases between. This chain's CDR3 is CASAIRLNTEAFF. The CDR3 coding sequence is TGTGCCAGCGCAATCAGATTGAACACTGAAGCTTTCTTT.

This rearrangement joins TRBV28 to TRBJ2-1; weak D call: TRBD2 (6 bases). The V and J ends lost 4 bases and 1 base respectively, with 26 bases between them. The CDR3 is 20 residues long. Germline-derived CDR1 and CDR2 are MDHEN and SYDVKM. In DNA form, the CDR3 reads TGTGCCAGCAGTTCCCTCCACCGTTTGGGACTCCTATCTTCCTACAATGAGCAGTTCTTC. As protein: CASSSLHRLGLLSSYNEQFF.

This chain uses TRBV7-8 with TRBJ1-4; D is undetermined. The CDR3 extends over 15 amino acids. Trimming shortened V by 5 bases and J by 2 bases, and 12 bases separated the two germline ends. Germline V gene sequence: CDR1 SGHVS, CDR2 FQNEAQ. CDR3 DNA: TGTGCCAGCAGCCCCCGGGAAGGGACTAATGAAAAACTGTTTTTT. Translation: CASSPREGTNEKLFF.

The CDR3: CASSQPGGRETQYF. The CDR3 DNA is TGTGCCAGCAGCCAGCCGGGGGGGCGAGAGACCCAGTACTTC. J is TRBJ2-5 and V is TRBV14; 8 bases agree with TRBD2. V gave up 3 bases and J gave up 4 bases; unmatched junction bases: 4. This CDR3 comprises 14 residues. Germline lookup yields CDR1 SGHDN and CDR2 FVKESK. Full variable domain (remainder filled in from reference TRBV14 and TRBJ2-5): EAGVTQFPSHSVIEKGQTVTLRCDPISGHDNLYWYRRVMGKEIKFLLHFVKESKQDESGMPNNRFLAERTGGTYSTLKVQPAELEDSGVYFCASSQPGGRETQYFGPGTRLLVL.

This clone occurred once. This sequence joins TRBV11-3 and TRBJ2-5, with a possible D match to TRBD1 (6 bases). The V gene's germline CDR1 is SGHNT and CDR2 YENEEA. Trimming left V 4 bases short and J 2 bases short, with 11 bases between. The CDR3 runs to 14 residues. The CDR3 region has the DNA TGTGCCAGCAGCTCCACAGGACAGCAAGAGACCCAGTACTTC. This codes for CASSSTGQQETQYF.